This is a list of T cell receptor beta chains from one sample in a study of blood T cells in healthy people across ages. One entry per CDR3 protein results from TCRdb running MiXCR on the 5' RACE reads. In the table there are around 1,900,000 distinct CDR3 sequences, 39% of which are singletons. The material sequenced was blood. These receptors were obtained from a human donor in good health. Each CDR3 is given with its conserved first and last residue.

TRBJ2-1	TRBV21-1	CASSNRDRSVNEQFF
TRBJ2-3	TRBV2	CATSPVGGGTDTQYF
TRBJ2-7	TRBV13	CASSLEGEGAQEQYF
TRBJ2-6	TRBV10-2	CASRNSGQGDVLTF
TRBJ2-3	TRBV18	CASSPPIGHQRAVTDTRYF
TRBJ1-2	TRBV3-1	CASSRTGGRYGYTF
TRBJ2-1	TRBV3-1	CASVGGYNEQFF
TRBJ2-7	TRBV2	CASNGGQPSYEQYF
TRBJ2-1	TRBV20-1	CSARDWSGRGRDNEQFF
TRBJ1-5	TRBV12-3/TRBV12-4	CASSPNDRNNQPRHF
TRBJ2-7	TRBV27	CASSLTQEQPTYEQYF
TRBJ1-6	TRBV28	CALGTAYNSPLHF
TRBJ1-2	TRBV15	CATSRGGTGDDYGYTF
TRBJ1-5	TRBV24-1	CATSDGPGQPQHF
TRBJ2-5	TRBV7-2	CASSFDTSGGEETQYF
TRBJ2-7	TRBV12-3/TRBV12-4	CASSLDSQGRNEQYF
TRBJ2-5	TRBV12-3/TRBV12-4	CASRLTSGKETQYF
TRBJ1-1	TRBV29-1	CSALTGGGEAFF
TRBJ2-3	TRBV7-9	CASSLGGYRRSNMQYF
TRBJ1-2	TRBV29-1	CSVTLGTGEGYTF
TRBJ1-4	TRBV28	CASSSSGTGGKLFF
TRBJ1-4	TRBV4-3	CASSQEEGGPNEKLFF
TRBJ1-3	TRBV3-1	CASSQVGTGVYEQYFGPGTIYF
TRBJ2-7	TRBV18	CASSLLREGYDEQYF